This record looks at one TCR beta chain sequence and its context. Profiling relied on immunoSEQ multiplex PCR, and the TCRdb table lists in-frame clones only, not all of them. The table includes around 58,000 clones, around 90% detected once. This specimen belongs to a study of PD-1 blockade in classical Hodgkin lymphoma. Every patient had relapsed following autologous stem cell transplantation, and cohorts differed in brentuximab vedotin exposure. Source: peripheral blood mononuclear cells (PBMCs), taken at baseline. This TCR was sampled from a human donor with classical Hodgkin lymphoma.

CDR3 DNA: TGTGCCAGCAGTTTGATAGCCTCAGGGCCCGGGGAGCTGTTTTTT. It codes for CASSLIASGPGELFF. The chain has TRBV28 and TRBJ2-2, with D possibly being TRBD1 (5 bases). Germline V gene lookup returns CDR1 MDHEN and CDR2 SYDVKM. This CDR3 comprises 15 residues. The V end was cut by 3 bases, the J end by 6 bases, with 14 bases between.